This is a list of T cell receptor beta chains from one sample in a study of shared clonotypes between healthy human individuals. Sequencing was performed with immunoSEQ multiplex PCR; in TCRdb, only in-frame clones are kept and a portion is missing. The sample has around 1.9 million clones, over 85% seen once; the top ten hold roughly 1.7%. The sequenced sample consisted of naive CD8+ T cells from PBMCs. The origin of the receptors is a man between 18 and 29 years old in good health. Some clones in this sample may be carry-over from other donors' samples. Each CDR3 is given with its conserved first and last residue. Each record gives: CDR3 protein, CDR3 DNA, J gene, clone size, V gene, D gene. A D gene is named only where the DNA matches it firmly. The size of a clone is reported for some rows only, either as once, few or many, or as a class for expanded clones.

CASSLNRGNEQFF TGTGCCAGCAGCTTAAATCGGGGAAATGAGCAGTTCTTC TRBJ2-1 - TRBV11-2 -
CASRSGPSSYEQYF TGTGCCAGCAGGTCCGGGCCGAGCTCCTACGAGCAGTACTTC TRBJ2-7 - TRBV6-1 -
CASSRDITGELFF TGTGCCAGCAGCCGAGACATCACCGGGGAGCTGTTTTTT TRBJ2-2 - TRBV28 -
CASSTRTFKGEAFF TGTGCCAGTAGTACGCGGACCTTTAAGGGTGAAGCTTTCTTT TRBJ1-1 - TRBV19 -
CASSRGGIAHYEQYF TGTGCCAGCAGCCGTGGGGGGATAGCGCACTACGAGCAGTACTTC TRBJ2-7 - TRBV11-2 -
CASSQTSGGPQETQYF TGTGCCAGCAGTCAGACCTCGGGAGGCCCACAAGAGACCCAGTACTTC TRBJ2-5 - TRBV27 TRBD2
CASQGAGTDTQYF TGTGCCAGTCAGGGGGCCGGGACAGATACGCAGTATTTT TRBJ2-3 - TRBV19 TRBD1
CASSPGGPPGELFF TGTGCCAGCAGCCCAGGGGGCCCGCCCGGGGAGCTGTTTTTT TRBJ2-2 - TRBV7-6 TRBD1
CASSDRGTGGLDGYTF TGTGCCAGCAGTGACCGGGGGACAGGGGGCCTGGATGGCTACACCTTC TRBJ1-2 - TRBV6-1 TRBD1
CASSLFRQDAEQYF TGTGCCAGCAGTTTATTTCGACAGGATGCCGAGCAGTACTTC TRBJ2-7 - TRBV28 -
CASSQRTSGTDTQYF TGCGCCAGCAGCCAAAGGACTAGCGGCACAGATACGCAGTATTTT TRBJ2-3 - TRBV4-3 TRBD2
CASSLTPSSYEQYF TGCGCCAGCAGCCTGACCCCCAGCTCCTACGAGCAGTACTTC TRBJ2-7 once TRBV4-1 -
CASSQDWETQETQYF TGTGCCAGCAGCCAAGACTGGGAGACCCAAGAGACCCAGTACTTC TRBJ2-5 - TRBV4-2 -
CASSLTAAPDTQYF TGTGCCAGCAGCTTAACGGCAGCCCCAGATACGCAGTATTTT TRBJ2-3 - TRBV11-3 -
CASSELELGGYTF TGTGCCAGCAGTGAACTAGAACTCGGCGGCTACACCTTC TRBJ1-2 - TRBV25-1 -
CASSPRPSGFYTGELFF TGTGCCAGCAGTCCCCGACCCTCGGGGTTTTACACCGGGGAGCTGTTTTTT TRBJ2-2 - TRBV28 -
CASLPGWSQADGYTF TGTGCCAGCTTGCCTGGTTGGTCGCAGGCTGATGGCTACACCTTC TRBJ1-2 - TRBV6-5 -
CASSIGTAYLSEQYF TGTGCCAGCAGCATTGGGACGGCCTATCTATCCGAGCAGTACTTC TRBJ2-7 - TRBV6-5 -
CAWSTSGSWDTQYF TGTGCCTGGAGTACTAGCGGGAGTTGGGATACGCAGTATTTT TRBJ2-3 - TRBV30 TRBD2
CSVQSTAPKGALSYEQYF TGCAGCGTTCAGAGCACAGCCCCGAAAGGGGCCCTCTCCTACGAGCAGTACTTC TRBJ2-7 - TRBV29-1 -
CAWRPQRANTEAFF TGTGCCTGGAGACCGCAGAGGGCGAACACTGAAGCTTTCTTT TRBJ1-1 few TRBV30 -
CASSSTRRERTAEAFF TGTGCCAGCAGCTCAACCCGACGGGAAAGAACGGCTGAAGCTTTCTTT TRBJ1-1 - TRBV5-6 -
CASSLTGFQETQYF TGCGCCAGCAGTTTGACAGGGTTCCAAGAGACCCAGTACTTC TRBJ2-5 - TRBV5-1 TRBD1
CASSQDPAPNGYTF TGCGCCAGCAGCCAAGATCCGGCCCCTAATGGCTACACCTTC TRBJ1-2 - TRBV4-1 -
CAISGGAYEQYF TGTGCCATCAGTGGAGGGGCGTACGAGCAGTACTTC TRBJ2-7 - TRBV10-3 -
CSVLRGTYNEQFF TGCAGCGTCCTACGCGGAACCTACAATGAGCAGTTCTTC TRBJ2-1 - TRBV29-1 -
CASSRTSGDRGNEQFF TGTGCCAGCAGTCGGACTAGCGGGGACCGAGGCAATGAGCAGTTCTTC TRBJ2-1 once TRBV6-4 TRBD2
CASSPAVYEQYF TGTGCCAGCAGCCCTGCTGTCTACGAGCAGTACTTC TRBJ2-7 once TRBV11-2 -
CASSLGLAGDNEQFF TGTGCCAGCAGCTTGGGGCTAGCGGGAGACAATGAGCAGTTCTTC TRBJ2-1 - TRBV5-6 TRBD2
CASSPGTGGLSDTQYF TGTGCCAGCAGCCCCGGGACAGGGGGCTTGTCAGATACGCAGTATTTT TRBJ2-3 - TRBV7-9 TRBD1
CASSDQGQAKNIQYF TGTGCCAGCAGTGACCAGGGTCAGGCCAAAAACATTCAGTACTTC TRBJ2-4 - TRBV6-4 -
CASSWDRAEQYF TGCGCCAGCAGCTGGGACAGGGCCGAGCAGTACTTC TRBJ2-7 once TRBV5-1 TRBD1
CASSDGQGLSYEQYF TGTGCCAGCAGTGACGGACAGGGGCTCTCCTACGAGCAGTACTTC TRBJ2-7 - TRBV6-1 TRBD1
CASSLEAGAQFF TGTGCCAGCAGCTTAGAGGCGGGGGCCCAGTTCTTC TRBJ2-1 once TRBV7-8 -
CASSALRGGTDEQYF TGTGCCAGCAGTGCCCTGCGGGGGGGGACGGACGAGCAGTACTTC TRBJ2-7 - TRBV6-1 TRBD2
CASSLKRFPYEQYF TGTGCCAGCAGCTTGAAGAGGTTCCCCTACGAGCAGTACTTC TRBJ2-7 - TRBV5-4 -
CASSARWDTQYF TGTGCCAGCAGTGCCAGATGGGATACGCAGTATTTT TRBJ2-3 - TRBV27 -
CASSLARVGEQYF TGTGCCAGCAGCTTAGCCAGGGTGGGGGAGCAGTACTTC TRBJ2-7 - TRBV7-8 -
CASSPRTGVSYEQYF TGCGCCAGCAGCCCGAGGACGGGAGTCTCCTACGAGCAGTACTTC TRBJ2-7 - TRBV4-1 -
CATSRVPGQGYSNQPQHF TGTGCCACCAGCAGAGTCCCGGGACAGGGATATAGCAATCAGCCCCAGCATTTT TRBJ1-5 - TRBV15 TRBD1
CASSQTSGRVDTQYF TGCGCCAGCAGCCAAACTAGCGGGAGAGTAGATACGCAGTATTTT TRBJ2-3 - TRBV5-1 TRBD2
CASSGWTSGSYTGELFF TGCGCCAGCAGCGGATGGACTAGCGGGAGTTACACCGGGGAGCTGTTTTTT TRBJ2-2 - TRBV5-1 TRBD2
CASSIGLAGVKNIQYF TGTGCCAGTAGTATCGGACTAGCGGGAGTCAAAAACATTCAGTACTTC TRBJ2-4 few TRBV19 TRBD2
CASSASGLPQETQYF TGTGCCAGCAGCGCTTCGGGACTCCCTCAAGAGACCCAGTACTTC TRBJ2-5 - TRBV7-8 -
CASSPGGYNEQFF TGTGCCAGCAGCCCGGGGGGGTACAATGAGCAGTTCTTC TRBJ2-1 - TRBV7-3 TRBD2
CASSTLRNEKLFF TGTGCCAGCAGTACCCTCAGAAATGAAAAACTGTTTTTT TRBJ1-4 - TRBV28 -
CASSYSLGTEAFF TGTGCCAGCAGTTACAGTCTGGGGACTGAAGCTTTCTTT TRBJ1-1 - TRBV6-5 -
CASSLTRDSYNEQFF TGTGCCAGCAGTTTAACAAGGGACAGCTACAATGAGCAGTTCTTC TRBJ2-1 - TRBV28 TRBD1
CASSLGTREVNTEAFF TGCGCCAGCAGCTTGGGGACCAGGGAGGTGAACACTGAAGCTTTCTTT TRBJ1-1 - TRBV5-1 -
CASSLGQSSYEQYF TGCGCCAGCAGCCTGGGACAGAGCTCCTACGAGCAGTACTTC TRBJ2-7 - TRBV5-1 TRBD1
CASSPGTGGHEQFF TGTGCCAGCAGTCCGGGGACTGGGGGGCATGAGCAGTTCTTC TRBJ2-1 - TRBV27 -
CSGGRDEQYF TGCAGCGGAGGGCGGGACGAGCAGTACTTC TRBJ2-7 - TRBV20-1 -
CASSLNPGQAVAEQYF TGTGCCAGCAGCCTTAATCCGGGACAGGCTGTTGCCGAGCAGTACTTC TRBJ2-7 - TRBV7-3 TRBD1
CASSLGTGDNEQFF TGTGCCAGCAGTTTGGGGACAGGGGACAATGAGCAGTTCTTC TRBJ2-1 - TRBV27 TRBD1
CASSPSGGVTDTQYF TGTGCCAGCAGCCCTTCGGGGGGTGTCACAGATACGCAGTATTTT TRBJ2-3 once TRBV9 TRBD2
CASIWGTGELFF TGTGCCAGCATATGGGGGACCGGGGAGCTGTTTTTT TRBJ2-2 - TRBV7-9 -
CASSPHRGEKLFF TGTGCCAGCAGCCCCCATAGGGGGGAAAAGCTGTTTTTT TRBJ1-4 - TRBV7-3 -
CASSIRQRWSYEQYF TGTGCCAGCAGCATAAGACAAAGATGGTCCTACGAGCAGTACTTC TRBJ2-7 - TRBV11-2 -
CSVAHPGHKYNEQFF TGCAGCGTGGCACACCCGGGACACAAATACAATGAGCAGTTCTTC TRBJ2-1 - TRBV29-1 -
CASSLGQGDYEQYF TGCGCCAGCAGCTTGGGGCAGGGGGACTACGAGCAGTACTTC TRBJ2-7 few TRBV5-1 TRBD1